What follows are 9 T cell receptor beta chains derived from one specimen sequenced in a study of T cell repertoires in cytomegalovirus infection. Antigens for these TCRs are unknown. Each CDR3 protein is one row after TCRdb ran MiXCR on the reads. This sample carries about half a million distinct CDR3 sequences, more than 30% of them seen once, and the ten largest clones take about a sixth. The sample in question was cultured PBMCs, obtained from culture after CMV antigen stimulation. These receptors were obtained from a human donor in good health (CMV status not recorded). Some clones in this sample may be carry-over from other donors' samples.

This rearrangement joins TRBV28 to TRBJ1-5; weak D call: TRBD1 (6 bases). The CDR3 runs to 15 residues. V was pared by 10 bases and J by 4 bases, with 20 bases between. Germline V lookup: CDR1 MDHEN, CDR2 SYDVKM. The CDR3 sequence: CATRGGRVVNQPQHF. In nucleotides, the CDR3 is TGTGCCACACGTGGGGGGCGGGTAGTTAATCAGCCCCAGCATTTT. Filled out from reference TRBV28 and TRBJ1-5, the complete variable domain reads DVKVTQSSRYLVKRTGEKVFLECVQDMDHENMFWYRQDPGLGLRLIYFSYDVKMKEKGDIPEGYSVSREKKERFSLILESASTNQTSMYLCATRGGRVVNQPQHFGDGTRLSIL.

This chain links TRBV10-2 with TRBJ2-7, with TRBD1 matching over 8 bases. The J segment lost 12 bases and the V segment lost 7 bases, leaving 11 bases of the junction unmatched. CDR1 and CDR2 (germline): WSHSY, SAAADI. The CDR3 loop spans 12 amino acids. DNA for the CDR3: TGCGCCAGCACCCAGGATTGGGACAGGACGTACTTC. Translated, it gives CASTQDWDRTYF.

This clonotype was counted between two and nine times. The chain uses TRBV12-3 or TRBV12-4 and TRBJ2-1; TRBD1 aligns across 11 bases. CDR3 length equals 16 residues. The V segment lost 5 bases and the J segment 9 bases; nucleotides outside the gene matches: 12. In nucleotides, the CDR3 is TGTGCCAGCAGTACCGGGACAGGGGGGTCAAGTGGTGAGCAGTTCTTC. As protein: CASSTGTGGSSGEQFF.

This clonotype was seen more than once but under ten times. The chain employs TRBV7-2 and TRBJ2-3, with a possible D match to TRBD2 (6 bases). Germline V gene lookup returns CDR1 SGHTA and CDR2 FQGNSA. Between the trimmed V and J ends, which lost 3 bases and 4 bases, there was a span of 17 bases. This CDR3 is built from 16 residues. In DNA, the CDR3 is TGTGCCAGCAGCTTCCGCGGAGGGGAGACCCCAGATACGCAGTATTTT. Translation gives CASSFRGGETPDTQYF.

The chain recombines TRBV6-2 or TRBV6-3 with TRBJ2-7; 7 positions agree with TRBD2. Per the germline V gene, CDR1 is MNHEY and CDR2 is SVGEGT. The CDR3 has 14 residues. The junction had 10 bases not matched to a gene; V was cut back by 5 bases and J by 6 bases. CDR3 loop: CASSNGGGFGEQYV. The DNA for the CDR3 is TGTGCCAGCAGTAACGGGGGAGGGTTTGGCGAGCAGTACGTC.

This clonotype has just one count. The chain carries TRBV12-3 or TRBV12-4 and TRBJ1-4; a weak D match, TRBD1 (5 bases). V lost 3 bases to trimming and J lost 3 bases, with 8 bases between them. CDR3 size: 14 residues. CDR3 coding DNA: TGTGCCAGCAGTTTCGGGACGGCTAATGAAAAACTGTTTTTT. Amino acids: CASSFGTANEKLFF.

The V call is TRBV6-2 or TRBV6-3, the J call TRBJ2-7; TRBD1 agrees at 8 bases. The CDR3 loop spans 17 amino acids. After removal of 4 bases from V and 0 bases from J, the junction contained 11 bases not matched to a gene. Per germline, CDR1 MNHEY and CDR2 SVGEGT. The CDR3 sequence: CASSSMPPGTGSYEQYF. CDR3 bases: TGTGCCAGCAGTTCGATGCCTCCAGGGACAGGCTCCTACGAGCAGTACTTC.

The chain links TRBV6-5 to TRBJ2-2; D gene ambiguous. Germline V lookup: CDR1 MNHEY, CDR2 SVGAGI. The CDR3 is 13 residues long. V was clipped by 2 bases and J by 2 bases, with 3 bases between them. This chain's CDR3 is CASSYKNTGELFF. The CDR3 DNA sequence: TGTGCCAGCAGTTACAAAAACACCGGGGAGCTGTTTTTT.

The chain uses TRBV7-9 and TRBJ1-2, with D perhaps matching TRBD1 (5 bases). V lost 5 bases and J lost 3, with 22 bases in between. The germline CDR1 and CDR2 sequences are SEHNR and FQNEAQ (reference sequence). The CDR3 is 17 residues long. The CDR3 DNA sequence: TGTGCCAGCAGCGGCACAAGGGGCGACGGAAGCGACTATGGCTACACCTTC. Translation gives CASSGTRGDGSDYGYTF. Full variable domain (rest looked up from reference TRBV7-9 and TRBJ1-2): DTGVSQNPRHKITKRGQNVTFRCDPISEHNRLYWYRQTLGQGPEFLTYFQNEAQLEKSRLLSDRFSAERPKGSFSTLEIQRTEQGDSAMYLCASSGTRGDGSDYGYTFGSGTRLTVV.